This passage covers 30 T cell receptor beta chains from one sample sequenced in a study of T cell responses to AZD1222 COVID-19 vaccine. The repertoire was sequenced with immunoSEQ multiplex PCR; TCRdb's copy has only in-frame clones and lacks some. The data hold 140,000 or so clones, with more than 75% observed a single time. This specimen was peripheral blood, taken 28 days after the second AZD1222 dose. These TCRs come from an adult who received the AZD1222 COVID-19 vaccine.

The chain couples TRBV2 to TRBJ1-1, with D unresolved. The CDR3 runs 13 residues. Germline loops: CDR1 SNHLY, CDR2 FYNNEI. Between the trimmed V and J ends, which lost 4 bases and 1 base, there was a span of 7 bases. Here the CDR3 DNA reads TGTGCCAGCAGTGTTGAGGGGAACACTGAAGCTTTCTTT. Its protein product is CASSVEGNTEAFF.

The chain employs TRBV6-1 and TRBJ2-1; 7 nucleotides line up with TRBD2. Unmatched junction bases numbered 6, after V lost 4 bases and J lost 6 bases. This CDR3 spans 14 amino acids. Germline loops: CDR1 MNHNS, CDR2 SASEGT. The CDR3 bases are TGTGCCAGCAGTGTAGCGGGTACCCTCAATGAGCAGTTCTTC. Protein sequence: CASSVAGTLNEQFF.

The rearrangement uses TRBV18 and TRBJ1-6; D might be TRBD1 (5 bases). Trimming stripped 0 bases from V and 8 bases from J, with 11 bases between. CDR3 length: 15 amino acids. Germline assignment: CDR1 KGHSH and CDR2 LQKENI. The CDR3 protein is CASSPPGGLDSPLHF. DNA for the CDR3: TGTGCCAGCTCACCACCGGGGGGGTTGGATTCACCCCTCCACTTT.

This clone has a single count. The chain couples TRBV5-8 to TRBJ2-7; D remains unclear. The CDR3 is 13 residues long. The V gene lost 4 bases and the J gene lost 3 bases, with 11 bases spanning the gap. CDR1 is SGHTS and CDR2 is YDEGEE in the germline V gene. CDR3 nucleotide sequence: TGTGCCAGCAGCCGGGCGACGGGCTACGAGCAGTACTTC. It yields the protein CASSRATGYEQYF.

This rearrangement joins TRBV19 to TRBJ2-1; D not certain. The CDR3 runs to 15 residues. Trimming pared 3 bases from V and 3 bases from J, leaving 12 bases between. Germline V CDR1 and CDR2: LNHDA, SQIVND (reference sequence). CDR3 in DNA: TGTGCCAGTAGTATTCCGCGCGGAAGCTACAATGAGCAGTTCTTC. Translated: CASSIPRGSYNEQFF.

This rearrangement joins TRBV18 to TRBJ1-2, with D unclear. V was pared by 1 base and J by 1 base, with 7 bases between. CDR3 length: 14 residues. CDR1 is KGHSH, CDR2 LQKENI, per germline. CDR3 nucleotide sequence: TGTGCCAGCTCACCACTGGAAAATAACTATGGCTACACCTTC. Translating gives CASSPLENNYGYTF.

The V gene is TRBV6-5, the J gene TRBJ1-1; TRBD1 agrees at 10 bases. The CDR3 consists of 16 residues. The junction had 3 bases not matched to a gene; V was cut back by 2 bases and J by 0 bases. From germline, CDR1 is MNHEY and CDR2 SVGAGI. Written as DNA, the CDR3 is TGTGCCAGCAGTTACCGGGACAGGGGCTTGAACACTGAAGCTTTCTTT. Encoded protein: CASSYRDRGLNTEAFF.

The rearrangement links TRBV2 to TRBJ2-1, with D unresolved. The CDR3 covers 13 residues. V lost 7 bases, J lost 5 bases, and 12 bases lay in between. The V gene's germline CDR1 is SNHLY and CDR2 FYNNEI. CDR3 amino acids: CASKGFPHNEQFF. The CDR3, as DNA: TGTGCCAGCAAAGGCTTCCCCCACAATGAGCAGTTCTTC.

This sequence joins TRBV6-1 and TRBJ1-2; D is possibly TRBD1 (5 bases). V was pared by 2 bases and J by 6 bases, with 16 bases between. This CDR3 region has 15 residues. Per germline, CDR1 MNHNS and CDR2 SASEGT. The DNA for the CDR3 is TGTGCCAGCAGTGAATATAGGGGACTCCCCGATGGCTACACCTTC. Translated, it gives CASSEYRGLPDGYTF.

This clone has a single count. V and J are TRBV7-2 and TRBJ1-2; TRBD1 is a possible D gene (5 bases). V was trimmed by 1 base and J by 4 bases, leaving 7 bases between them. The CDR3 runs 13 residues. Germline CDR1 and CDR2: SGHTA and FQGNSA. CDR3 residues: CASSLDRSYGYTF. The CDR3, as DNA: TGTGCCAGCAGCTTAGACAGGAGCTATGGCTACACCTTC.

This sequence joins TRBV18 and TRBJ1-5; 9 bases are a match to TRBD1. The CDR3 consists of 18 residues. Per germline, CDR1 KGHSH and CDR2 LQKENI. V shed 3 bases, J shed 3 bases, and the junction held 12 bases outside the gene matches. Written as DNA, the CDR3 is TGTGCCAGCTCACCCGGACAGGGGCAAGCAATTTTCAATCAGCCCCAGCATTTT. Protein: CASSPGQGQAIFNQPQHF.

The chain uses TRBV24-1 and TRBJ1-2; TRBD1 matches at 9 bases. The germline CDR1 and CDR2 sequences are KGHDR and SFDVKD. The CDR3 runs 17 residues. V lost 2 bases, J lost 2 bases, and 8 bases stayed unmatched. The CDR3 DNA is TGTGCCACCAGTGATTCTGCACCAGGACAGGGGAACTATGGCTACACCTTC. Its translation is CATSDSAPGQGNYGYTF.

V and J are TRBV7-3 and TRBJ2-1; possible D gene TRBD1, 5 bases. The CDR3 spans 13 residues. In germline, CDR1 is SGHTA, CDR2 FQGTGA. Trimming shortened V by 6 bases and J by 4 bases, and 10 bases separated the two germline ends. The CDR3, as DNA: TGTGCCAGCAGTTTAGACAGTTACAATGAGCAGTTCTTC. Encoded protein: CASSLDSYNEQFF.

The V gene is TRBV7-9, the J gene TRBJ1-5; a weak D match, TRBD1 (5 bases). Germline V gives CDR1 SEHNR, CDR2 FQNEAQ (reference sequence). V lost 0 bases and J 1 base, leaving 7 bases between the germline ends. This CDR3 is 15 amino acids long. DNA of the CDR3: TGTGCCAGCAGCTTAGCGTGGGACAGCAATCAGCCCCAGCATTTT. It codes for CASSLAWDSNQPQHF.

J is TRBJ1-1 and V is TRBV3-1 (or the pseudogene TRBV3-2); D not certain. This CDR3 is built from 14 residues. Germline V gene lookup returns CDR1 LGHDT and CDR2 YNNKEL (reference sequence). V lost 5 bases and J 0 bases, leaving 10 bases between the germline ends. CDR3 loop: CASSAGRMNTEAFF. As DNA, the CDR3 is TGTGCCAGCAGCGCGGGCAGGATGAACACTGAAGCTTTCTTT.

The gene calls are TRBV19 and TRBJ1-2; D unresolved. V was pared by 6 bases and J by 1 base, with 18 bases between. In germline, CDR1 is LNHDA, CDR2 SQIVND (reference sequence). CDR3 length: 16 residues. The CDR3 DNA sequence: TGTGCCAGTAGCCCCCTGGTCGGCCGGATTAACTATGGCTACACCTTC. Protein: CASSPLVGRINYGYTF.

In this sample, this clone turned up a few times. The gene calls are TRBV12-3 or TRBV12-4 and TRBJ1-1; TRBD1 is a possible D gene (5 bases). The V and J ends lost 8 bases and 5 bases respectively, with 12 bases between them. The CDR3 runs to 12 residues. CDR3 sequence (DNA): TGTGCCAGCTCCCGGGGGTGGACTGAAGCTTTCTTT. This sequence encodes CASSRGWTEAFF.

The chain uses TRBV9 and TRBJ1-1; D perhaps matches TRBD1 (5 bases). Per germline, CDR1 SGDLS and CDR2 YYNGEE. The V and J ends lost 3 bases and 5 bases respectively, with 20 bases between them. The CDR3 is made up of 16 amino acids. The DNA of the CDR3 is TGTGCCAGCAGCGCAGGAGGTCAGGGCGTAGGAACTGAAGCTTTCTTT. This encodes CASSAGGQGVGTEAFF.

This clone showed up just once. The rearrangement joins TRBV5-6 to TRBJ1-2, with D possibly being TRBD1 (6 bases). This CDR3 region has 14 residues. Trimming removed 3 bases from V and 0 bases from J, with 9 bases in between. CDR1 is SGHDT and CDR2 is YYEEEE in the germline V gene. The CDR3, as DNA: TGTGCCAGCAGCTATGGGGGCTCTAACTATGGCTACACCTTC. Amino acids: CASSYGGSNYGYTF.

DNA for the CDR3: TGCGCCAGCAGCGAGGGACCCAATAATTCACCCCTCCACTTT. Residues: CASSEGPNNSPLHF. This sequence joins TRBV5-1 and TRBJ1-6; D is perhaps TRBD1 (5 bases). CDR1 is SGHRS, CDR2 YFSETQ, per germline. Trimming removed 4 bases from V and 5 bases from J, with 10 bases in between. The CDR3 length is 14 residues.

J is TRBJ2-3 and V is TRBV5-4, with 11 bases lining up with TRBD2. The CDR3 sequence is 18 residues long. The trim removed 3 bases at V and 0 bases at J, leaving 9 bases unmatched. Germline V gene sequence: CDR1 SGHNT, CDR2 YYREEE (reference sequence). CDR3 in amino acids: CASSWGLAGGSSTDTQYF. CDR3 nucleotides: TGTGCCAGCAGCTGGGGGCTAGCGGGGGGCTCGAGCACAGATACGCAGTATTTT.

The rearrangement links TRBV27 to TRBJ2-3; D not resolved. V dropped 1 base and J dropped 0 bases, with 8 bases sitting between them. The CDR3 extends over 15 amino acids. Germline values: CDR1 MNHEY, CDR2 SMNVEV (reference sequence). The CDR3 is CASSLYAVSTDTQYF. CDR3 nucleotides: TGTGCCAGCAGTTTATATGCAGTTAGCACAGATACGCAGTATTTT.

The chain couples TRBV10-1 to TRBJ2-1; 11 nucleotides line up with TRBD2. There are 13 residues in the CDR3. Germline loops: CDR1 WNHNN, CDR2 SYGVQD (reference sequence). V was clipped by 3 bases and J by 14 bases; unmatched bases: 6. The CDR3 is CASSDTSGSFKFF. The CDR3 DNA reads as TGCGCCAGCAGTGACACTAGCGGGAGTTTTAAGTTCTTC.

The CDR3 here is CASSVGVGGRGLETQYF. CDR3 nucleotides: TGTGCCAGCAGCGTAGGGGTAGGGGGGCGCGGGTTAGAGACCCAGTACTTC. The chain joins TRBV9 to TRBJ2-5; either TRBD1 or TRBD2 may supply D (6 bases each). The length of the CDR3 is 17 residues. Trimming removed 0 bases at V and 4 bases at J, with 19 bases between. In germline, CDR1 is SGDLS, CDR2 YYNGEE.

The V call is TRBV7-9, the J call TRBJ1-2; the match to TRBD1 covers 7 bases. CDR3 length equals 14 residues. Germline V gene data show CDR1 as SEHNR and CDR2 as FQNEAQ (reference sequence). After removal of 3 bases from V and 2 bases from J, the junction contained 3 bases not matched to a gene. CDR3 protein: CASSFSTGNYGYTF. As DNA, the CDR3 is TGTGCCAGCAGCTTCTCGACAGGGAACTATGGCTACACCTTC.

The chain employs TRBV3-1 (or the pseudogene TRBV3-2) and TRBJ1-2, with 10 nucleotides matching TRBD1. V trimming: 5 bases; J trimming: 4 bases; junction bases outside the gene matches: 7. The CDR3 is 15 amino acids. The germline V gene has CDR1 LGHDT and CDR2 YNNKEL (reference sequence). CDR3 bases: TGTGCCAGCAGCAAAGGGAGGGACAGGGGCTATGGCTACACCTTC. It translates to CASSKGRDRGYGYTF.

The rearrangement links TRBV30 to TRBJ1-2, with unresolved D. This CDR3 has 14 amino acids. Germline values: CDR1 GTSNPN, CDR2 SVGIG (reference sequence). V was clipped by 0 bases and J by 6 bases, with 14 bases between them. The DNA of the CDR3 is TGTGCCTGGAGTGTACGGCCTGCCTGGGATGGCTACACCTTC. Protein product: CAWSVRPAWDGYTF.

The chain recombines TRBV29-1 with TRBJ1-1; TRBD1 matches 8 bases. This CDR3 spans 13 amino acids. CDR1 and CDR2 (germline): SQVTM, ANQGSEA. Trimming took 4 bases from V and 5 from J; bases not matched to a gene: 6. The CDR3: CSVGRTGRTEAFF. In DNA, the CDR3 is TGCAGCGTTGGGAGGACAGGGCGGACTGAAGCTTTCTTT. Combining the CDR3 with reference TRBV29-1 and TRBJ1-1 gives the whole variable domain SAVISQKPSRDICQRGTSLTIQCQVDSQVTMMFWYRQQPGQSLTLIATANQGSEATYESGFVIDKFPISRPNLTFSTLTVSNMSPEDSSIYLCSVGRTGRTEAFFGQGTRLTVV.

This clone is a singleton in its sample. CDR3 nucleotide sequence: TGTGCCAGCGCGACGGCTGGTGGCTACACCTTC. This codes for CASATAGGYTF. The J gene is TRBJ1-2, the V gene TRBV6-6; D gene ambiguous. Germline values: CDR1 MNHNY, CDR2 SVGAGI (reference sequence). The CDR3 consists of 11 residues. Trimming left V 8 bases short and J 7 bases short, with 11 bases between.

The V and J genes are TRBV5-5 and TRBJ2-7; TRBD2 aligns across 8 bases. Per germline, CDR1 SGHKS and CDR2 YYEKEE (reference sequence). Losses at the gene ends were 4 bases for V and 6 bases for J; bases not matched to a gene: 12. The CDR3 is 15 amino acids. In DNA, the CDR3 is TGTGCCAGCAGCACGGGAGGGCAGGGGATCGTCGAGCAGTACTTC. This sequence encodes CASSTGGQGIVEQYF. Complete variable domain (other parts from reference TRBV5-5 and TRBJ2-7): DAGVTQSPTHLIKTRGQQVTLRCSPISGHKSVSWYQQVLGQGPQFIFQYYEKEERGRGNFPDRFSARQFPNYSSELNVNALLLGDSALYLCASSTGGQGIVEQYFGPGTRLTVT.